This T cell receptor beta chain was found in a study of shared T cell receptors in the human thymus. The CDR3 covers 13 residues. Trimming stripped 6 bases from V and 6 bases from J, with 14 bases between. Germline loops: CDR1 MGHDK, CDR2 SYGVNS. Clones were read by immunoSEQ multiplex PCR, and TCRdb kept only the in-frame ones, dropping some. This table has 600,000 to 900,000 clones, approximately 83% appearing once. This same sample was also taken into another study, of human thymus T cells. Per that study: The people who donated were healthy Finnish babies having corrective surgery for congenital heart defects. Resections that were taken during corrective heart surgery supplied the thymus tissue. Both thymic and peripheral blood repertoires showed apparently biased V and J usage.

This receptor was taken from a girl under three years old with a congenital heart defect. The genes are TRBV25-1 and TRBJ2-5, with a weak D call TRBD2 (6 bases). Source material: thymocytes. The CDR3 DNA reads as TGTGCCAGCAGCGGGGCGGGATTGAAGACCCAGTACTTC. Its translation: CASSGAGLKTQYF.